The rows below give T cell receptor beta chains drawn from one sample of a study of T cells after yellow fever vaccination. TCRdb re-called the 5' RACE reads with MiXCR, one entry per CDR3 protein. Among 150,000 to 200,000 distinct CDR3 sequences listed, roughly 6.2% were seen once. Sequenced material: CD4+ T cells sorted from PBMCs, taken on the day of the first yellow fever vaccination. The receptors originated from a man aged 18-30 years who received the YFV17D yellow fever vaccine. Both conserved end residues are part of each CDR3. The order of the fields is clone size, D gene, V gene, CDR3 length, J gene, CDR3 protein, CDR3 DNA. D genes are given only for firm matches. Clone size, where shown, is once, few, many, or a class for clones that have expanded.

many	NA	TRBV6-5	14	TRBJ2-2	CASTQGGSTGELFF	TGTGCCAGCACCCAGGGTGGGTCGACCGGGGAGCTGTTTTTT
many	TRBD2	TRBV20-1	14	TRBJ2-7	CSAKGPGLTYEQYF	TGCAGTGCTAAGGGCCCGGGACTAACCTACGAGCAGTACTTC
many	NA	TRBV3-1	14	TRBJ1-2	CASSRRLGFRGYTF	TGTGCCAGCAGCCGCCGACTTGGCTTTCGTGGCTACACCTTC
few	NA	TRBV20-1	15	TRBJ2-7	CSARPFGTGYYEQYF	TGCAGTGCTAGACCTTTCGGGACTGGATACTACGAGCAGTACTTC
few	NA	TRBV5-1	14	TRBJ1-1	CASSFLGSSAEAFF	TGCGCCAGCAGCTTTTTAGGGTCAAGCGCTGAAGCTTTCTTT
few	TRBD1	TRBV18	15	TRBJ1-5	CASSRGTGYNQPQHF	TGTGCCAGCTCACGGGGGACAGGCTATAATCAGCCCCAGCATTTT
medium-sized	TRBD2	TRBV7-3	15	TRBJ2-2	CASSSSRGGSGELFF	TGTGCCAGCAGCTCCTCTCGGGGGGGAAGCGGGGAGCTGTTTTTT
many	NA	TRBV5-1	15	TRBJ1-2	CASSLGSGDFYGYTF	TGCGCCAGCAGCTTGGGTTCAGGGGACTTCTATGGCTACACCTTC
many	NA	TRBV11-2	14	TRBJ1-2	CASSLDRSGDGYTF	TGTGCCAGCAGCTTAGATCGGAGCGGGGATGGCTACACCTTC
many	NA	TRBV7-7	14	TRBJ2-5	CASSPQQGQETQYF	TGTGCTAGCAGCCCGCAGCAGGGACAAGAGACCCAGTACTTC
many	NA	TRBV3-1	15	TRBJ2-3	CASSQGPAPTDTQYF	TGTGCCAGCAGCCAAGGCCCGGCCCCAACAGATACGCAGTATTTT
NA	TRBD2	TRBV15	15	TRBJ2-5	CATSRASGVGETQYF	TGTGCCACCAGCAGAGCAAGCGGGGTTGGCGAGACCCAGTACTTC
many	NA	TRBV28	12	TRBJ2-5	CASSFRGETQYF	TGTGCCAGCAGTTTTCGAGGGGAGACCCAGTACTTC
many	NA	TRBV11-2	20	TRBJ1-4	CASSSWALTANKSTNEKLFF	TGTGCCAGCAGCTCGTGGGCTTTGACAGCCAACAAATCAACTAATGAAAAACTGTTTTTT
NA	TRBD2	TRBV7-2	15	TRBJ2-2	CASSVGLAFTGELFF	TGTGCCAGCAGCGTGGGACTAGCGTTCACCGGGGAGCTGTTTTTT
many	TRBD1	TRBV7-9	17	TRBJ2-7	CASSAGTGAPLAHEQYF	TGTGCCAGCAGCGCCGGGACAGGGGCCCCTCTGGCCCACGAGCAGTACTTC
NA	NA	TRBV7-7	14	TRBJ2-5	CASSLLGRDETQYF	TGTGCTAGCAGCTTATTAGGCAGGGACGAGACCCAGTACTTC
many	NA	TRBV7-2	15	TRBJ2-7	CASSLMGMSSYEQYF	TGTGCCAGCAGCTTAATGGGTATGAGCTCCTACGAGCAGTACTTC
many	TRBD2	TRBV27	17	TRBJ2-7	CASSLLASGGPSYEQYF	TGTGCCAGCAGTTTACTTGCTAGCGGGGGGCCATCCTACGAGCAGTACTTC
NA	NA	TRBV18	13	TRBJ1-5	CASSQAGNQPQHF	TGTGCCAGCTCACAGGCAGGCAATCAGCCCCAGCATTTT
many	NA	TRBV2	13	TRBJ1-2	CASSGDGGEGYTF	TGTGCCAGCAGCGGCGACGGAGGTGAGGGCTACACCTTC
many	NA	TRBV12-3/TRBV12-4	15	TRBJ1-5	CASSLRHLSNQPQHF	TGTGCCAGCAGTTTGCGACACCTAAGCAATCAGCCCCAGCATTTT
NA	NA	TRBV11-2	16	TRBJ2-3	CASSQVVGGLLDTQYF	TGTGCCAGCAGCCAGGTGGTGGGGGGCCTTTTAGATACGCAGTATTTT
few	TRBD2	TRBV7-2	18	TRBJ2-3	CASSLAGGGGLSTDTQYF	TGTGCCAGCAGCTTAGCGGGCGGGGGGGGACTTAGCACAGATACGCAGTATTTT
NA	TRBD2	TRBV5-5	15	TRBJ2-3	CASSSISGGADTQYF	TGTGCCAGCAGCTCGATTAGCGGGGGGGCAGATACGCAGTATTTT
many	TRBD1	TRBV5-1	15	TRBJ2-3	CASSIQGGNTDTQYF	TGCGCCAGCAGCATACAGGGGGGAAACACAGATACGCAGTATTTT
NA	NA	TRBV12-3/TRBV12-4	16	TRBJ1-6	CASSFGGSELNSPLHF	TGTGCCAGCAGTTTCGGTGGCAGTGAGTTAAATTCACCCCTCCACTTT
NA	NA	TRBV12-3/TRBV12-4	19	TRBJ2-6	CAFSLRATGTLSGANVLTF	TGTGCCTTCAGTTTAAGGGCGACAGGCACCCTCTCTGGGGCCAACGTCCTGACTTTC
NA	NA	TRBV7-9	15	TRBJ2-5	CASSLGGGRGETQYF	TGTGCCAGCAGCTTAGGTGGCGGGCGCGGTGAGACCCAGTACTTC
few	TRBD1	TRBV12-3/TRBV12-4	16	TRBJ2-7	CASSLMRDRGPYEQYF	TGTGCCAGCAGTTTAATGCGGGACAGGGGCCCCTACGAGCAGTACTTC
few	NA	TRBV11-2	12	TRBJ2-7	CASSQPQWRQYF	TGTGCCAGCAGCCAGCCCCAGTGGAGGCAGTACTTC
NA	TRBD1	TRBV20-1	13	TRBJ1-1	CSADRAGYTEAFF	TGCAGTGCTGACAGGGCGGGGTACACTGAAGCTTTCTTT
many	TRBD2	TRBV5-1	15	TRBJ2-2	CASSPGLANTGELFF	TGCGCCAGCAGCCCGGGACTAGCGAACACCGGGGAGCTGTTTTTT
few	NA	TRBV20-1	19	TRBJ2-1	CSASGSGTTTPSSYNEQFF	TGCAGTGCTAGTGGGTCGGGGACGACGACACCTAGCTCCTACAATGAGCAGTTCTTC
once	NA	TRBV29-1	8	TRBJ1-2	CSVEGYTF	TGCAGCGTTGAGGGGTACACCTTC
many	NA	TRBV25-1	16	TRBJ1-1	CASSESGSGDSTGAFF	TGTGCCAGCAGTGAATCAGGGTCAGGGGACTCAACGGGAGCTTTCTTT
NA	TRBD2	TRBV7-9	16	TRBJ2-1	CASSLGSSGLNNEQFF	TGTGCCAGCAGCTTAGGGAGTAGCGGGCTAAACAATGAGCAGTTCTTC
many	NA	TRBV30	13	TRBJ1-5	CAWSVQGNQPQHF	TGTGCCTGGAGTGTACAGGGCAATCAGCCCCAGCATTTT
NA	NA	TRBV5-1	14	TRBJ1-2	CASSLDKGSGGYTF	TGCGCCAGCAGCTTGGATAAGGGTTCGGGCGGCTACACCTTC
few	NA	TRBV18	13	TRBJ2-7	CASSTDISYEQYF	TGTGCCAGCTCTACGGATATCTCCTACGAGCAGTACTTC
NA	NA	TRBV2	14	TRBJ2-3	CASSERVGPDTQYF	TGTGCCAGCAGTGAAAGGGTAGGCCCAGATACGCAGTATTTT
NA	NA	TRBV20-1	12	TRBJ2-3	CSAPETGDTQYF	TGCAGTGCTCCAGAGACCGGGGATACGCAGTATTTT
few	TRBD1	TRBV5-4	15	TRBJ2-4	CASSLEGTDKNIQYF	TGTGCCAGCAGCTTGGAGGGGACAGATAAAAACATTCAGTACTTC
few	NA	TRBV6-5	14	TRBJ1-5	CASSRAVGNQPQHF	TGTGCCAGCAGCCGAGCGGTGGGCAATCAGCCCCAGCATTTT
many	TRBD2	TRBV7-8	13	TRBJ2-5	CASTRGGPETQYF	TGTGCCAGCACCCGGGGGGGTCCGGAGACCCAGTACTTC
NA	TRBD2	TRBV20-1	16	TRBJ2-1	CSADPTSGGVYNEQFF	TGCAGTGCTGACCCCACTAGCGGGGGGGTCTACAATGAGCAGTTCTTC
NA	TRBD1	TRBV12-3/TRBV12-4	16	TRBJ1-5	CASSIDRGRGNQPQHF	TGTGCCAGCAGTATCGACAGGGGGCGAGGCAATCAGCCCCAGCATTTT
many	NA	TRBV4-1	15	TRBJ1-3	CASSTGHGPGNTIYF	TGCGCCAGCAGCACCGGACACGGCCCTGGAAACACCATATATTTT
many	TRBD1	TRBV5-1	14	TRBJ2-1	CASSSDRGWDEQFF	TGCGCCAGCAGCTCGGACAGGGGATGGGATGAGCAGTTCTTC
NA	NA	TRBV7-3	15	TRBJ2-1	CASRKDWGPRGEQFF	TGTGCCAGCAGGAAAGACTGGGGCCCTAGGGGTGAGCAGTTCTTC
many	TRBD2	TRBV7-8	16	TRBJ2-5	CASSFSTSGRQETQYF	TGTGCCAGCAGCTTTTCAACTAGCGGGCGTCAAGAGACCCAGTACTTC
few	NA	TRBV5-1	16	TRBJ2-7	CASSFLGPPHSYEQYF	TGCGCCAGCAGCTTTCTTGGGCCACCTCACTCCTACGAGCAGTACTTC
many	NA	TRBV21-1	15	TRBJ2-5	CASSKGDRPSETQYF	TGTGCCAGCAGCAAAGGGGACAGACCCAGCGAGACCCAGTACTTC
few	TRBD1	TRBV27	17	TRBJ2-7	CASSTQTGGGSSYEQYF	TGTGCCAGCAGCACCCAGACAGGGGGCGGGAGCTCCTACGAGCAGTACTTC